These T cell receptor beta chains were read from a single sample in a study of T cell repertoires in cytomegalovirus infection. Their antigens remain unidentified. MiXCR was run by TCRdb on the reads, yielding one entry per CDR3 protein. The sample consists of around 900,000 distinct CDR3 sequences, roughly 30% of them appearing once. Sequenced here: cultured CD8+ T cells from PBMCs, sampled from culture after CMV antigen stimulation. These TCRs come from a human donor in good health (CMV status not recorded). Some clones in this sample may be carry-over from other donors' samples. The CDR3 runs from the conserved cysteine through the conserved F or W. The D gene is left open where the match is weak. Size is stated for part of the rows, as once, few or many counts, or as a class when the clone is expanded.

v_gene	j_gene	d_gene	abundance	CDR3aa	CDR3nt
TRBV6-1	TRBJ1-1	TRBD1	.	CASSEAWQGGTEAFF	TGTGCCAGCAGTGAAGCCTGGCAGGGGGGCACTGAAGCTTTCTTT
TRBV27	TRBJ1-5	.	.	CASSPAKIQPQHF	TGTGCCAGCAGTCCCGCAAAGATACAGCCCCAGCATTTT
TRBV25-1	TRBJ2-1	TRBD2	.	CASSLGLAVPPLF	TGTGCCAGCAGTCTGGGACTAGCGGTTCCCCCCCTCTTC
TRBV12-3/TRBV12-4	TRBJ1-2	.	many	CASTPGRWYGYTF	TGTGCCAGCACTCCTGGCAGGTGGTATGGCTACACCTTC
TRBV7-2	TRBJ2-1	.	many	CASSLASGYNEQFF	TGTGCCAGCAGCTTAGCCTCGGGGTACAATGAGCAGTTCTTC
TRBV12-3/TRBV12-4	TRBJ2-1	TRBD1	.	CASRTQGHNEQFF	TGTGCCAGCAGGACACAGGGGCACAATGAGCAGTTCTTC
TRBV7-9	TRBJ2-5	TRBD2	.	CASRGKGRDETQYF	TGTGCCAGCAGGGGGAAGGGGAGGGATGAGACCCAGTACTTC
TRBV7-3	TRBJ2-5	.	many	CASSLNGLYQETQYF	TGTGCCAGCAGCTTAAACGGCCTGTACCAAGAGACCCAGTACTTC
TRBV7-9	TRBJ2-7	.	few	CASSPVWEEQYF	TGTGCCAGCAGCCCCGTATGGGAGGAGCAGTACTTC
TRBV19	TRBJ1-4	.	.	CASSSLLVPNEKLFF	TGTGCCAGTAGCAGTCTCCTGGTCCCAAATGAAAAACTGTTTTTT
TRBV29-1	TRBJ2-2	.	.	CSVEGTGELFF	TGCAGCGTTGAGGGCACCGGGGAGCTGTTTTTT
TRBV29-1	TRBJ1-1	.	.	CSVPLSGYGEAFF	TGCAGCGTCCCTCTCAGCGGGTATGGTGAAGCTTTCTTT
TRBV27	TRBJ2-3	.	.	CASSLYGWRSPTDTQYF	TGTGCCAGCAGTTTATATGGGTGGCGAAGCCCCACAGATACGCAGTATTTT
TRBV11-1	TRBJ1-1	.	.	CASSFFEGIRADVNTEAFF	TGTGCCAGCAGCTTTTTTGAGGGGATTCGGGCAGATGTGAACACTGAAGCTTTCTTT
TRBV6-1	TRBJ2-1	TRBD2	.	CASSAVAGGYNEQFF	TGTGCCAGCAGTGCCGTAGCGGGGGGCTACAATGAGCAGTTCTTC
TRBV7-6	TRBJ2-3	.	.	CVSSLGGGGDTQYF	TGTGTCAGCAGCCTTGGGGGGGGCGGGGATACGCAGTATTTT
TRBV28	TRBJ2-2	.	.	CASSLFFQDFPGELFF	TGTGCCAGCAGTTTATTTTTCCAGGACTTCCCCGGGGAGCTGTTTTTT
TRBV4-1	TRBJ1-1	.	few	CASSQRDRPNTEAFF	TGCGCCAGCAGCCAGAGGGACCGCCCGAACACTGAAGCTTTCTTT
TRBV7-8	TRBJ1-5	.	.	CASSRQINQPQHF	TGTGCCAGCAGCCGACAGATCAATCAGCCCCAGCATTTT
TRBV27	TRBJ2-5	TRBD1	few	CATKDRGVQETQYF	TGTGCCACAAAGGACAGGGGCGTCCAAGAGACCCAGTACTTC
TRBV12-3/TRBV12-4	TRBJ1-4	.	.	CASSFSLGQEVF	TGTGCCAGCAGTTTCTCCCTCGGGCAGGAGGTTTTT
TRBV2	TRBJ2-7	.	.	CANSTVDGSYEQYF	TGTGCCAACAGTACAGTCGATGGTTCCTACGAGCAGTACTTC
TRBV6-5	TRBJ1-2	.	few	CASSHGTRGYGYTF	TGTGCCAGCAGTCACGGAACCAGGGGCTATGGCTACACCTTC
TRBV13	TRBJ1-2	.	.	CASSLGRGADYGYTF	TGTGCCAGCAGCTTAGGCCGGGGGGCCGACTATGGCTACACCTTC